Below are 9 T cell receptor beta chains sequenced from a single sample in a study of T cell responses to AZD1222 COVID-19 vaccine. The assay was immunoSEQ multiplex PCR, and TCRdb's table has in-frame clones only and misses some. The data contain some 160,000 clones, 87% of them singletons. The sample was peripheral blood, taken 28 days after the second AZD1222 dose. These TCRs come from an adult who received the AZD1222 COVID-19 vaccine.

The chain carries TRBV2 and TRBJ2-2; TRBD2 agrees at 10 bases. CDR1 and CDR2 (germline): SNHLY, FYNNEI. Trimming cost V 6 bases and J 4 bases; bases outside gene matches: 8. The CDR3 contains 16 residues. CDR3: CASSSSGGAVTGELFF. CDR3 in DNA: TGTGCCAGCAGCTCCAGCGGGGGGGCGGTCACCGGGGAGCTGTTTTTT.

Notes on this clone: A read error may account for a junction end that differs from germline. The CDR3 protein is CASSQGPGAGGPETQYF. The CDR3 bases are TGTGCCAGCAGCCAAGGGCCCGGGGCGGGGGGGCCAGAGACGCAGTATTTT. The V call is TRBV4-2, the J call TRBJ2-3; TRBD2 matches at 9 bases. The CDR3 is made up of 17 amino acids. Looked up from germline, CDR1 is LGHNA and CDR2 is YNFKEQ.

The sample holds one count of this clone. The J gene is TRBJ1-2, the V gene TRBV5-1, with a possible D match to TRBD1 (6 bases). Trimming pared 1 base from V and 3 bases from J, leaving 13 bases between. Germline CDR1 and CDR2: SGHRS and YFSETQ. CDR3 length: 15 amino acids. DNA of the CDR3: TGCGCCAGCAGCTTGACTTACAGGGATGACTATGGCTACACCTTC. Amino acid sequence: CASSLTYRDDYGYTF. The full variable domain, its missing parts supplied by reference TRBV5-1 and TRBJ1-2, is KAGVTQTPRYLIKTRGQQVTLSCSPISGHRSVSWYQQTPGQGLQFLFEYFSETQRNKGNFPGRFSGRQFSNSRSEMNVSTLELGDSALYLCASSLTYRDDYGYTFGSGTRLTVV.

The V and J genes are TRBV18 and TRBJ1-2; D call uncertain. This CDR3 has 14 amino acids. Germline V CDR1 and CDR2: KGHSH, LQKENI. The V end was cut by 6 bases, the J end by 2 bases, with 13 bases between. The CDR3 DNA sequence: TGTGCCAGCTCGCCAGGACTGGAAAACTATGGCTACACCTTC. It encodes CASSPGLENYGYTF.

The V call is TRBV19, the J call TRBJ1-2; a possible D gene is TRBD1 (5 bases). Germline V lookup: CDR1 LNHDA, CDR2 SQIVND (reference sequence). Trimming removed 1 base from V and 7 bases from J, with 16 bases in between. The CDR3 length is 15 residues. The CDR3 reads CASSIGVRAPFGYTF. CDR3 nucleotides: TGTGCCAGTAGTATAGGGGTCAGGGCCCCTTTTGGCTACACCTTC.

The chain has TRBV5-1 and TRBJ2-7, with a weak D call TRBD2 (5 bases). The CDR3 runs to 14 residues. Germline CDR1 SGHRS, CDR2 YFSETQ. Trimming cost V 4 bases and J 3 bases, with 14 bases left between them. The CDR3 DNA is TGCGCCAGCAGCCCCGAGGGCAGCGGCTACGAGCAGTACTTC. It yields the protein CASSPEGSGYEQYF.

The chain joins TRBV9 to TRBJ2-3; D is unclear. V was trimmed by 4 bases and J by 4 bases, leaving 7 bases between them. The CDR3 consists of 12 residues. The germline V gene has CDR1 SGDLS and CDR2 YYNGEE. The CDR3 reads CASSPNSDTQYF. The DNA for the CDR3 is TGTGCCAGCAGCCCGAATTCAGATACGCAGTATTTT.

This chain links TRBV6-5 with TRBJ1-5; D gene unclear. The CDR3 consists of 15 residues. Trimming cost V 6 bases and J 0 bases, with 12 bases left between them. The germline gives CDR1 MNHEY, CDR2 SVGAGI. CDR3 in amino acids: CASSRQRDSNQPQHF. For the CDR3, the DNA is TGTGCCAGCAGCCGTCAGAGAGATAGCAATCAGCCCCAGCATTTT.

V usage is TRBV9 and J usage is TRBJ1-2; D gene ambiguous. Trimming took off 4 bases at V and 8 bases at J, with 15 bases between the two ends. CDR1 and CDR2 (germline): SGDLS, YYNGEE. The CDR3 length is 13 residues. CDR3 nucleotide sequence: TGTGCCAGCAGCCCTCCGGGCCCTTCGGGCTACACCTTC. Encoded protein: CASSPPGPSGYTF.